The 21 T cell receptor beta chains presented below share a single source sample, sequenced in a study of cytomegalovirus exposure and HLA in healthy donors (dated 2017 in TCRdb). The protocol used for the library was the immunoSEQ multiplex PCR assay. The multiplex PCR relied on a mix of 60 forward primers for TCR Vbeta segments and 13 reverse primers for TCR Jbeta segments. Entries here come from immuneACCESS through TCRdb and include only in-frame sequences with V and J called. Some clones fail to appear in such tables; in the studies checked, an unresolved V gene covers under half of the shortfall, and the cause of the remainder is unknown. In all, the sample holds about 130,000 clones, and around 78% of those were seen once. Around 2.1% of the sample is taken by the ten largest. Sequenced material: PBMCs. Every receptor here comes from a man over 45 in good health and CMV-seronegative.

V and J are TRBV5-1 and TRBJ2-3, with no clear D. The CDR3 totals 14 residues. Trimming shortened V by 0 bases and J by 0 bases, and 5 bases separated the two germline ends. Per germline, CDR1 SGHRS and CDR2 YFSETQ. The CDR3 DNA reads TGCGCCAGCAGCTTGGGGCCGAGCACAGATACGCAGTATTTT. Translation: CASSLGPSTDTQYF.

The chain has TRBV5-1 and TRBJ2-2; perhaps TRBD1 as D (5 bases). V was cut by 5 bases and J by 0 bases, with 8 bases left in between. Germline V lookup: CDR1 SGHRS, CDR2 YFSETQ. This CDR3 has 14 amino acids. The CDR3 sequence is CASRGDSNTGELFF. CDR3 DNA: TGCGCCAGCAGAGGGGATTCGAACACCGGGGAGCTGTTTTTT.

The chain uses TRBV5-4 and TRBJ2-7; 7 positions match TRBD2. Trimming took 1 base from V and 7 from J; bases not matched to a gene: 8. Germline loops: CDR1 SGHNT, CDR2 YYREEE (reference sequence). CDR3 length: 14 residues. The CDR3 region is CASSLWGGGREQYF. The DNA of the CDR3 is TGTGCCAGCAGCTTGTGGGGGGGAGGGAGGGAGCAGTACTTC.

V gene TRBV6-5 combines with J gene TRBJ1-1; D call uncertain. The V end lost 3 bases, the J end lost 3 bases, and 11 bases lay between the germline ends. The CDR3 totals 14 residues. CDR1 and CDR2 (germline): MNHEY, SVGAGI. The CDR3 protein is CASSYFTGHTEAFF. The CDR3 DNA reads TGTGCCAGCAGTTATTTTACGGGTCACACTGAAGCTTTCTTT.

V gene TRBV6-1 combines with J gene TRBJ2-7, with TRBD2 as a possible D gene (6 bases). CDR1 and CDR2 from the germline V gene are MNHNS and SASEGT. The V and J ends lost 6 bases and 5 bases respectively, with 20 bases between them. The CDR3 runs 15 residues. CDR3 in amino acids: CASSPGAGILNEQYV. The CDR3 nucleotides are TGTGCCAGCAGCCCCGGGGCGGGGATCCTCAACGAGCAGTACGTC.

This chain uses TRBV5-1 with TRBJ2-1, with a tentative D call TRBD2 (6 bases). Germline-derived CDR1 and CDR2 are SGHRS and YFSETQ. Deletions cut 0 bases from V and 4 bases from J, with 14 bases between. The CDR3 contains 16 residues. The CDR3 loop reads CASSLVAGSGYNEQFF. Written as DNA, the CDR3 is TGCGCCAGCAGCTTGGTCGCGGGGTCAGGGTACAATGAGCAGTTCTTC.

V is TRBV2 and J is TRBJ1-6, with a tentative D call TRBD1 (6 bases). CDR1 is SNHLY and CDR2 is FYNNEI in the germline V gene. Trimming shortened V by 4 bases and J by 10 bases, and 14 bases separated the two germline ends. This CDR3 comprises 14 residues. CDR3 sequence: CASSGPGEGSPLHF. DNA of the CDR3: TGTGCCAGCAGTGGACCAGGGGAAGGATCACCCCTCCACTTT.

The chain is built from TRBV4-1 and TRBJ2-3, with 10 positions matching TRBD2. CDR1 and CDR2 (germline): MGHRA, YSYEKL. The V gene end was trimmed by 1 base and the J gene end by 3 bases; junction bases not matched to a gene: 7. This CDR3 spans 17 amino acids. In nucleotides, the CDR3 is TGCGCCAGCAGCCAAGGCGGACTAGCGGTGAGGACAGATACGCAGTATTTT. Protein product: CASSQGGLAVRTDTQYF.

J is TRBJ2-1 and V is TRBV5-5; D is unresolved. V was cut by 0 bases and J by 3 bases, with 10 bases left in between. The CDR3 is 15 residues long. The germline V gene encodes CDR1 SGHKS and CDR2 YYEKEE (reference sequence). The CDR3 loop reads CASSLAGPGYNEQFF. CDR3 sequence (DNA): TGTGCCAGCAGCTTGGCAGGCCCAGGCTACAATGAGCAGTTCTTC.

In its sample, this clone was seen a few times. This chain uses TRBV7-2 with TRBJ2-2, with D perhaps TRBD2 (6 bases). Trimming removed 5 bases from V and 1 base from J, with 14 bases in between. Germline V gives CDR1 SGHTA, CDR2 FQGNSA. The CDR3 length is 16 residues. CDR3 loop: CASSPGGLQNTGELFF. The CDR3 DNA reads as TGTGCCAGCAGCCCCGGGGGACTGCAGAACACCGGGGAGCTGTTTTTT. Supplemented by reference TRBV7-2 and TRBJ2-2, the full variable domain reads GAGVSQSPSNKVTEKGKDVELRCDPISGHTALYWYRQSLGQGLEFLIYFQGNSAPDKSGLPSDRFSAERTGGSVSTLTIQRTQQEDSAVYLCASSPGGLQNTGELFFGEGSRLTVL.

This chain links TRBV6-5 with TRBJ2-7, with D maybe TRBD1 (5 bases). CDR3 length: 14 amino acids. Looked up from germline, CDR1 is MNHEY and CDR2 is SVGAGI. V was clipped by 4 bases and J by 0 bases, with 10 bases between them. The CDR3 DNA follows: TGTGCCAGCAGTTTAGACAGAGACTCCTACGAGCAGTACGTC. Translated: CASSLDRDSYEQYV.

Only a few counts were recorded for this clone. This chain connects TRBV12-2 to TRBJ2-4; the D call TRBD1 from the table was never checked on the DNA. TRBV12-2 is a listed pseudogene. This CDR3 region has 14 residues. CDR3 region: CASRLVEQGQIQYF. CDR3 nucleotides: TGTGCAAGTCGCTTGGTCGAACAGGGTCAGATTCAGTACTTC.

The chain has TRBV12-5 and TRBJ2-3; 8 nucleotides match TRBD1. Germline V gene sequence: CDR1 LGHNT, CDR2 FRNRAP. With 7 bases clipped from V and 2 bases from J, the junction kept 11 bases outside the gene matches. This CDR3 comprises 16 residues. Written as DNA, the CDR3 is TGTGCTAGTGCCTCCGGGACAGGTCCATCCACAGATACGCAGTATTTT. It specifies CASASGTGPSTDTQYF.

The V call is TRBV4-2, the J call TRBJ1-3, with TRBD1 matching over 7 bases. CDR3 length equals 18 residues. Germline assignment: CDR1 LGHNA and CDR2 YNFKEQ. Trimming at V came to 1 base and at J to 3 bases, leaving 12 bases not matched to a gene. The CDR3, as DNA: TGTGCCAGCAGCCAAGTGGGGGACAGTGATTTATTTGGAAACACCATATATTTT. Translating gives CASSQVGDSDLFGNTIYF.

The chain is built from TRBV2 and TRBJ1-5; no firm D call. CDR1 is SNHLY and CDR2 is FYNNEI in the germline V gene. Trimming left V 6 bases short and J 0 bases short, with 6 bases between. The CDR3 has 13 amino acids. CDR3: CASSQNSNQPQHF. As DNA, the CDR3 is TGTGCCAGCAGCCAAAATAGCAATCAGCCCCAGCATTTT.

The chain uses TRBV28 and TRBJ2-7; TRBD2 might be the D (7 bases). V was shortened by 3 bases and J by 2 bases, with 11 bases between the two germline ends. The germline V gene encodes CDR1 MDHEN and CDR2 SYDVKM. The CDR3 sequence is 14 residues long. The CDR3 sequence is CASSLGGGTYEQYV. Here the CDR3 DNA reads TGTGCCAGCAGTTTGGGAGGGGGTACCTACGAGCAGTACGTC.

This chain connects TRBV6-1 to TRBJ1-2, with unresolved D. Deletions cut 0 bases from V and 5 bases from J, with 4 bases between. Per germline, CDR1 MNHNS and CDR2 SASEGT. The CDR3 totals 12 residues. CDR3 in amino acids: CASSEARYGYTF. CDR3 coding DNA: TGTGCCAGCAGTGAAGCGCGGTATGGCTACACCTTC.

The chain couples TRBV15 to TRBJ2-1; D unclear. CDR3 length equals 12 residues. V dropped 0 bases and J dropped 8 bases, with 5 bases sitting between them. The germline CDR1 and CDR2 sequences are LNHNV and YYDKDF (reference sequence). CDR3 DNA sequence: TGTGCCACCAGCAGAGATTCCTATGAGCAGTTCTTC. Amino acid sequence: CATSRDSYEQFF.

The V and J genes are TRBV5-4 and TRBJ2-3; 7 nucleotides agree with TRBD2. The CDR3 contains 15 residues. Trimming removed 4 bases from V and 4 bases from J; junction bases left unmatched: 9. Germline-derived CDR1 and CDR2 are SGHNT and YYREEE (reference sequence). The CDR3 coding sequence is TGTGCCAGCAGCACCCCGACTAGCACCCCAGATACGCAGTATTTT. Amino acid sequence: CASSTPTSTPDTQYF. Using reference TRBV5-4 and TRBJ2-3 for the parts outside the CDR3, the full variable domain is ETGVTQSPTHLIKTRGQQVTLRCSSQSGHNTVSWYQQALGQGPQFIFQYYREEENGRGNFPPRFSGLQFPNYSSELNVNALELDDSALYLCASSTPTSTPDTQYFGPGTRLTVL.

The chain combines TRBV19 with TRBJ1-1; the D gene is possibly TRBD1 (6 bases). Germline V gene sequence: CDR1 LNHDA, CDR2 SQIVND (reference sequence). V shed 6 bases and J shed 3 bases, with 11 bases lying between them. The length of the CDR3 is 13 residues. The CDR3 DNA follows: TGTGCCAGTAGCCCCAGGGGTTACACTGAAGCTTTCTTT. It is translated as CASSPRGYTEAFF. Looking up the rest from reference TRBV19 and TRBJ1-1 gives the full variable domain: DGGITQSPKYLFRKEGQNVTLSCEQNLNHDAMYWYRQDPGQGLRLIYYSQIVNDFQKGDIAEGYSVSREKKESFPLTVTSAQKNPTAFYLCASSPRGYTEAFFGQGTRLTVV.

In its sample, this clone was seen a few times. The chain recombines TRBV6-5 with TRBJ1-4; D is perhaps TRBD1 (6 bases). This CDR3 is 15 amino acids long. Germline V gives CDR1 MNHEY, CDR2 SVGAGI. This CDR3 reads CASGTPGGHGEKLFF. The CDR3, as DNA: TGTGCGTCGGGGACTCCGGGGGGCCACGGAGAAAAACTGTTTTTT.